What follows describes a single TCR beta chain. Produced via immunoSEQ multiplex PCR; TCRdb's table is partial and in-frame only. The profile shows some 90,000 clones, around 90% of them singletons. The data derive from a study of control samples from healthy donors and cancer patients. Deletions cut 5 bases from V and 6 bases from J, with 18 bases between. The CDR3 contains 16 residues. Germline assignment: CDR1 SGHRS and CDR2 YFSETQ. This receptor was obtained from a woman in her sixties in good health. The source material was blood. This chain links TRBV5-1 with TRBJ1-6, with a possible D match to TRBD1 (5 bases). Written as DNA, the CDR3 is TGCGCCAGCAGACCCGACTTAGGGACGGCTAATTCACCCCTCCACTTT. Protein sequence: CASRPDLGTANSPLHF.